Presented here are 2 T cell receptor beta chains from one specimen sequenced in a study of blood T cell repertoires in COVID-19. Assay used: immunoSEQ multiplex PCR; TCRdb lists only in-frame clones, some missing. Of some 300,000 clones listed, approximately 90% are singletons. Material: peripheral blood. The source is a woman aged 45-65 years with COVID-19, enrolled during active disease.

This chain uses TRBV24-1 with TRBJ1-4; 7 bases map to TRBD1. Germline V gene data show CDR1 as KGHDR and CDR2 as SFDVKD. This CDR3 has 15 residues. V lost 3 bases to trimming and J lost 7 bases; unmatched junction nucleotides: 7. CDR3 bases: TGTGCCACCAGTGATGGAGACAGGGTTGGTGAAAAACTGTTTTTT. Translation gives CATSDGDRVGEKLFF.

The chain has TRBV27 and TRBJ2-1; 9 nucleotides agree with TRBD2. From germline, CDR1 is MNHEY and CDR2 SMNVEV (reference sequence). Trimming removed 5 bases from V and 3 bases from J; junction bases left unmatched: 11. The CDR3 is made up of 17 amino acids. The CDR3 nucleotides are TGTGCCAGCAGTCTTCGATGGCGGGAGGGCCTCTACAATGAGCAGTTCTTC. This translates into CASSLRWREGLYNEQFF.